This is a list of T cell receptor beta chains from one sample in a study of T cell repertoires in cytomegalovirus infection. No antigens are known for them. MiXCR, run by TCRdb on the reads, gives a single entry per CDR3 protein. The sample consists of around 71,000 distinct CDR3 sequences, roughly 40% of them appearing once. The sample was CD8+ T cells from cultured PBMCs, taken from culture after CMV antigen stimulation. These receptors were obtained from a human donor in good health (CMV status not recorded). Some clones in this sample may be carry-over from other donors' samples. The CDR3 runs from the conserved cysteine through the conserved F or W. D genes are given only for firm matches. Size tells how often a clone was seen (once, few, many) or the class of an expanded clone, and some rows leave it out.

V gene: TRBV7-9
D gene: .
clone size: few
J gene: TRBJ1-2
CDR3 protein: CASSLATAARYGYTF
CDR3 DNA: TGTGCCAGCAGCTTAGCGACAGCTGCCCGGTATGGCTACACCTTC

V gene: TRBV7-9
D gene: TRBD1
clone size: .
J gene: TRBJ2-1
CDR3 protein: CASIPQDRGKNNEQFF
CDR3 DNA: TGTGCCAGCATCCCGCAGGACAGGGGGAAGAACAATGAGCAGTTCTTC

V gene: TRBV7-2
D gene: .
clone size: few
J gene: TRBJ1-1
CDR3 protein: CASSLARNTEAFF
CDR3 DNA: TGTGCCAGCAGCTTAGCCAGGAACACTGAAGCTTTCTTT

V gene: TRBV10-3
D gene: .
clone size: .
J gene: TRBJ2-3
CDR3 protein: CAISESADSTDTQYF
CDR3 DNA: TGTGCCATCAGTGAGTCGGCGGATAGCACAGATACGCAGTATTTT

V gene: TRBV6-5
D gene: .
clone size: .
J gene: TRBJ2-7
CDR3 protein: CASSSGLNAYEQYF
CDR3 DNA: TGTGCCAGCAGTTCGGGACTGAATGCCTACGAGCAGTACTTC

V gene: TRBV2
D gene: TRBD1
clone size: .
J gene: TRBJ1-2
CDR3 protein: CASNLVGQGVGYTF
CDR3 DNA: TGTGCCAGCAACTTGGTGGGACAGGGTGTGGGCTACACCTTC

V gene: TRBV7-4
D gene: TRBD1
clone size: .
J gene: TRBJ2-5
CDR3 protein: CASSIRQGRETQYF
CDR3 DNA: TGTGCCAGCAGCATCCGACAGGGGAGGGAGACCCAGTACTTC

V gene: TRBV12-2
D gene: .
clone size: .
J gene: TRBJ2-7
CDR3 protein: CASRLVGTYEQYF
CDR3 DNA: TGTGCAAGTCGCTTAGTTGGGACCTACGAGCAGTACTTC

V gene: TRBV7-2
D gene: .
clone size: .
J gene: TRBJ2-7
CDR3 protein: CASSPWTSNPHEQYF
CDR3 DNA: TGTGCCAGCAGCCCCTGGACTTCCAACCCCCACGAGCAGTACTTC

V gene: TRBV7-6
D gene: .
clone size: few
J gene: TRBJ1-1
CDR3 protein: CASSLALQGLAEAFF
CDR3 DNA: TGTGCCAGCAGCTTAGCTCTCCAGGGGTTGGCTGAAGCTTTCTTT

V gene: TRBV4-2
D gene: TRBD2
clone size: few
J gene: TRBJ2-2
CDR3 protein: CASSQELADTGELFF
CDR3 DNA: TGTGCCAGCAGCCAAGAACTAGCGGACACCGGGGAGCTGTTTTTT

V gene: TRBV7-9
D gene: .
clone size: .
J gene: TRBJ1-2
CDR3 protein: CASRDGIDRLGYTF
CDR3 DNA: TGTGCCAGCCGAGATGGGATCGACAGGCTTGGCTACACCTTC

V gene: TRBV20-1
D gene: TRBD1
clone size: .
J gene: TRBJ1-2
CDR3 protein: CSAPYSGTGFNYGYTF
CDR3 DNA: TGCAGTGCTCCTTACTCCGGGACAGGTTTTAACTATGGCTACACCTTC

V gene: TRBV7-2
D gene: .
clone size: few
J gene: TRBJ2-1
CDR3 protein: CASRVSWGWQFF
CDR3 DNA: TGTGCCAGCAGAGTCTCGTGGGGATGGCAGTTCTTC

V gene: TRBV15
D gene: TRBD2
clone size: few
J gene: TRBJ2-2
CDR3 protein: CATSTGLAGTRNANTGELFF
CDR3 DNA: TGTGCCACCAGCACGGGACTAGCGGGGACTCGTAACGCGAACACCGGGGAGCTGTTTTTT

V gene: TRBV23-1
D gene: .
clone size: .
J gene: TRBJ2-7
CDR3 protein: CASSQLRGRGSEQYF
CDR3 DNA: TGCGCCAGCAGTCAATTAAGAGGGAGAGGTTCCGAGCAGTACTTC

V gene: TRBV5-1
D gene: .
clone size: .
J gene: TRBJ2-7
CDR3 protein: CASSLAEGSGYEQYF
CDR3 DNA: TGCGCCAGCAGCTTGGCCGAGGGTAGCGGCTACGAGCAGTACTTC

V gene: TRBV28
D gene: TRBD1
clone size: .
J gene: TRBJ2-7
CDR3 protein: CASSVRDSEFYEQYF
CDR3 DNA: TGTGCCAGCAGCGTCCGGGACAGTGAATTCTACGAGCAGTACTTC

V gene: TRBV28
D gene: .
clone size: many
J gene: TRBJ1-1
CDR3 protein: CASSSRLERAPEAFF
CDR3 DNA: TGTGCCAGCAGTTCCCGTTTAGAGAGGGCCCCTGAAGCTTTCTTT

V gene: TRBV20-1
D gene: TRBD1
clone size: .
J gene: TRBJ2-7
CDR3 protein: CSARDRGQAYEQYF
CDR3 DNA: TGCAGTGCACGGGACAGGGGGCAAGCCTACGAGCAGTACTTC

V gene: TRBV19
D gene: .
clone size: .
J gene: TRBJ1-5
CDR3 protein: CASIGFSNQPQHF
CDR3 DNA: TGTGCCAGTATAGGGTTTAGCAATCAGCCCCAGCATTTT

V gene: TRBV7-2
D gene: TRBD1
clone size: few
J gene: TRBJ1-6
CDR3 protein: CASSLGPGQANSPLHF
CDR3 DNA: TGTGCCAGCAGCTTAGGTCCGGGACAGGCTAATTCACCCCTCCACTTT

V gene: TRBV4-1
D gene: .
clone size: .
J gene: TRBJ2-1
CDR3 protein: CARSQGNEQFF
CDR3 DNA: TGCGCCAGAAGCCAAGGCAATGAGCAGTTCTTC

V gene: TRBV7-8
D gene: .
clone size: .
J gene: TRBJ2-3
CDR3 protein: CASSLAVLLPDTQYF
CDR3 DNA: TGTGCCAGCAGCTTAGCGGTCTTACTCCCAGATACGCAGTATTTT

V gene: TRBV27
D gene: .
clone size: many
J gene: TRBJ1-6
CDR3 protein: CASGAAVGLASPLHF
CDR3 DNA: TGTGCCAGCGGAGCGGCAGTAGGGTTGGCTTCACCCCTCCACTTT

V gene: TRBV5-5
D gene: .
clone size: few
J gene: TRBJ2-1
CDR3 protein: CASSYGRNTGEQFF
CDR3 DNA: TGTGCCAGCAGTTACGGACGCAATACGGGCGAGCAGTTCTTC